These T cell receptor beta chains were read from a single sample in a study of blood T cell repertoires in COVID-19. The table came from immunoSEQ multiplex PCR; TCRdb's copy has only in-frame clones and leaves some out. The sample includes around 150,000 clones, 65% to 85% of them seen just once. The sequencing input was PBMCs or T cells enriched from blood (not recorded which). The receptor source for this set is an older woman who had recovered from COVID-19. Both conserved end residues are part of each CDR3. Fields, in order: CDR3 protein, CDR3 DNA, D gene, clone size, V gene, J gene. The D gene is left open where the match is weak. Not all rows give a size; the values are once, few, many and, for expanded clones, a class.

CASSPTGVPFYGYTF	TGTGCCAGCAGTCCGACAGGGGTCCCCTTCTATGGCTACACCTTC	TRBD1	NA	TRBV27	TRBJ1-2
CASSDRTGYLYGYTF	TGCGCCAGCAGCGATCGGACAGGGTATCTCTATGGCTACACCTTC	TRBD1	NA	TRBV5-1	TRBJ1-2
CATSREAGMYGYTF	TGTGCCACCAGCAGAGAGGCAGGGATGTATGGCTACACCTTC	NA	NA	TRBV15	TRBJ1-2
CASSRRTGGAGTGELFF	TGCGCCAGCAGCCGTCGGACAGGGGGCGCGGGAACCGGGGAGCTGTTTTTT	TRBD1	NA	TRBV5-1	TRBJ2-2
CASSLEGTGAYYGYTF	TGTGCCAGCAGCTTAGAGGGGACAGGGGCTTACTATGGCTACACCTTC	TRBD1	few	TRBV7-2	TRBJ1-2
CAIRPAGASNEQFF	TGTGCCATCAGGCCAGCGGGGGCGAGCAATGAGCAGTTCTTC	TRBD2	NA	TRBV10-3	TRBJ2-1
CASSAGQLGYTF	TGTGCCAGCTCTGCCGGACAGCTCGGCTACACCTTC	NA	NA	TRBV18	TRBJ1-2
CASSEGINYNSPLHF	TGTGCCAGCAGCGAGGGGATAAACTATAATTCACCCCTCCACTTT	NA	NA	TRBV9	TRBJ1-6
CSAGYRGGYTF	TGCAGTGCGGGGTACAGGGGTGGCTACACCTTC	TRBD1	few	TRBV20-1	TRBJ1-2
CATKGAIQETQYF	TGTGCCACTAAGGGGGCTATACAAGAGACCCAGTACTTC	TRBD1	NA	TRBV10-3	TRBJ2-5
CASSYTGVNYGYTF	TGCGCCAGCAGCTACACAGGGGTTAACTATGGCTACACCTTC	TRBD1	NA	TRBV5-1	TRBJ1-2
CASRTGAGSPLHF	TGTGCCAGCAGAACGGGAGCGGGGTCACCCCTCCACTTT	NA	NA	TRBV2	TRBJ1-6
CASSRASNSPLHF	TGTGCCAGCAGCCGGGCCAGCAATTCACCCCTCCACTTT	NA	few	TRBV4-2	TRBJ1-6
CSAPGPTKAFF	TGCAGTGCTCCAGGGCCCACTAAAGCTTTCTTT	NA	NA	TRBV20-1	TRBJ1-1
CASSLRGGSNEQFF	TGTGCCAGCAGCCTGAGAGGGGGAAGCAATGAGCAGTTCTTC	NA	NA	TRBV7-3	TRBJ2-1
CASSIGEGLSEAFF	TGTGCCAGTAGTATTGGTGAGGGTCTCAGTGAAGCTTTCTTT	NA	few	TRBV19	TRBJ1-1
CASSLEAGYEQYF	TGTGCCAGCAGCCTGGAAGCAGGTTACGAGCAGTACTTC	NA	NA	TRBV11-3	TRBJ2-7
CASSSGYQETQYF	TGTGCCAGCAGCTCAGGGTACCAAGAGACCCAGTACTTC	NA	NA	TRBV5-4	TRBJ2-5
CASSSRTGLTEAFF	TGTGCCAGCAGCTCGCGGACAGGGCTCACTGAAGCTTTCTTT	TRBD1	NA	TRBV7-2	TRBJ1-1
CASSKTSGGAGGELFF	TGTGCCAGCAGTAAAACTAGCGGGGGGGCCGGCGGGGAGCTGTTTTTT	TRBD2	NA	TRBV2	TRBJ2-2
CASSTQGQGGTEAFF	TGCGCCAGCAGCACCCAAGGGCAGGGCGGCACTGAAGCTTTCTTT	NA	once	TRBV5-1	TRBJ1-1
CASSLDRDNTEAFF	TGTGCCAGCTCATTAGACAGGGACAACACTGAAGCTTTCTTT	TRBD1	NA	TRBV18	TRBJ1-1
CASSKRQASNQPQHF	TGTGCCAGCAGTAAACGACAGGCTAGCAATCAGCCCCAGCATTTT	NA	NA	TRBV27	TRBJ1-5